This T cell receptor beta chain was documented in a study of blood T cell repertoires in COVID-19. As for the study in general: Sites across the United States, Italy and Spain contributed samples from acute and convalescent COVID-19. In each case, the material was cDNA or gDNA derived from T cells, B-cell-depleted T cells, or PBMCs.

The Seattle patients joined while their infection was active and were tracked longitudinally afterward. In the original analysis: Estimates of nucleated cell counts were drawn from the amplification of reference gene primers. Profiling relied on immunoSEQ multiplex PCR, and the TCRdb table lists in-frame clones only, not all of them. That table furnishes V, J and clone size, whereas the DNA furnished D and trimming. The sample records tens of thousands of clones, roughly nine tenths being singletons. CDR1 is SGHTS, CDR2 YDEGEE, per germline. The CDR3 is made up of 15 amino acids. Trimming shortened V by 5 bases and J by 0 bases, and 12 bases separated the two germline ends.

The chain carries TRBV5-8 and TRBJ1-5, with D possibly matching TRBD1 (5 bases). The sample consisted of peripheral blood. This sequence was found in a man in his fifties with COVID-19, enrolled during active disease. The CDR3 loop reads CASSPGDYSNQPQHF. DNA for the CDR3: TGTGCCAGCAGTCCGGGGGATTATAGCAATCAGCCCCAGCATTTT. Drawing the rest from reference TRBV5-8 and TRBJ1-5, the complete variable domain is EAGVTQSPTHLIKTRGQQATLRCSPISGHTSVYWYQQALGLGLQFLLWYDEGEERNRGNFPPRFSGRQFPNYSSELNVNALELEDSALYLCASSPGDYSNQPQHFGDGTRLSIL.